Presented here are 5 T cell receptor beta chains from one specimen sequenced in a study of shared clonotypes between healthy human individuals. CD45RO-negative CD8 cells positively selected for CCR7 made up the naive population, which excluded terminally differentiated effector memory CD45RA+ cells. Using immunoSEQ multiplex PCR, the repertoire was profiled, and TCRdb retains in-frame clones only, with some absent. Of approximately 1.9 million clones in the sample, approximately 92% are singletons; the top ten hold about 1.7%. The sample comprised naive CD8+ T cells from PBMCs. The receptors stem from a young man in good health. Some clones in this sample may be carry-over from other donors' samples.

The chain uses TRBV28 and TRBJ2-5; 7 bases are shared with TRBD2. The CDR3 is 17 residues long. The J segment lost 2 bases and the V segment lost 7 bases, leaving 16 bases of the junction unmatched. Germline V lookup: CDR1 MDHEN, CDR2 SYDVKM. DNA of the CDR3: TGTGCCAGCACCCCCTATTTTGGGGGAGGGCAACAAGAGACCCAGTACTTC. Protein sequence: CASTPYFGGGQQETQYF.

The rearrangement uses TRBV5-4 and TRBJ2-1; no reliable D call. The CDR3 totals 15 residues. CDR1 SGHNT and CDR2 YYREEE come from the germline V gene (reference sequence). V was cut by 1 base and J by 3 bases, with 11 bases left in between. The CDR3 sequence is CASSLSQAVYNEQFF. The CDR3 bases are TGTGCCAGCAGCTTGAGCCAGGCCGTCTACAATGAGCAGTTCTTC.

The chain couples TRBV14 to TRBJ2-5, with D unresolved. The CDR3 contains 15 residues. In germline, CDR1 is SGHDN, CDR2 FVKESK. The V gene lost 5 bases and the J gene lost 1 base, with 14 bases spanning the gap. The DNA for the CDR3 is TGTGCCAGCAGCGGGCACGTTCGAGTCCAAGAGACCCAGTACTTC. It yields the protein CASSGHVRVQETQYF.

The genes are TRBV7-9 and TRBJ2-7; D perhaps matches TRBD1 (6 bases). CDR1 is SEHNR and CDR2 is FQNEAQ in the germline V gene (reference sequence). V gave up 5 bases and J gave up 4 bases, with 18 bases separating them. The CDR3 loop spans 15 amino acids. Here the CDR3 reads CASSPRGQFRYEQYF. CDR3 nucleotide sequence: TGTGCCAGCAGCCCTAGAGGACAGTTCCGGTACGAGCAGTACTTC.

To note about this clone: The same CDR3 can be traced to other DNA sequences in this sample. The chain links TRBV13 to TRBJ2-7; 7 bases are shared with TRBD2. The V segment lost 3 bases and the J segment 0 bases; nucleotides outside the gene matches: 2. The CDR3 consists of 14 residues. CDR1 and CDR2 (germline): PRHDT, FYEKMQ (reference sequence). CDR3 coding DNA: TGTGCCAGCAGCTTCCGCGGGAGCTCCTACGAGCAGTACTTC. This gives the protein CASSFRGSSYEQYF. The full variable domain, rest sourced from reference TRBV13 and TRBJ2-7, is AAGVIQSPRHLIKEKRETATLKCYPIPRHDTVYWYQQGPGQDPQFLISFYEKMQSDKGSIPDRFSAQQFSDYHSELNMSSLELGDSALYFCASSFRGSSYEQYFGPGTRLTVT.